The source of this TCR beta chain is a study of regulatory T cells in long-lasting Graves disease. Study-level background: The study counted Graves' disease as persistent given over 5 years of antithyroid drugs and positive TSH receptor antibodies. General study results and limits: Persistent disease exhibited a predilection for TRBV28, TRBJ1-2 and TRBJ2-5. Persistent patients had more shared public clonotypes (about 2,700) than new patients (966).

This clonotype was recorded at least ten times. Its antigen is undetermined. This CDR3 spans 15 amino acids. V lost 4 bases, J lost 3 bases, and 6 bases stayed unmatched. CDR1 is SNHLY, CDR2 FYNNEI, per germline. Relying on iRepertoire HTBI primers and Arm-PCR of CDR3 regions, the team built TCR beta libraries. TCRdb fed the multiplex PCR reads into MiXCR, producing one record per CDR3 protein. The sample holds some 340,000 distinct CDR3 sequences, roughly 23% seen once. Time point in this sample: persistent/refractory GD, antithyroid drugs over 5 years with positive TRAb. PBMCs were the source of the RNA used for TCR sequencing.

This chain joins TRBV2 and TRBJ1-5; 7 bases are a match to TRBD1. The input for sequencing was peripheral blood mononuclear cells (PBMCs), taken when the disease was refractory, from a patient treated with antithyroid drugs. The clonotype was recovered from a woman in her thirties or forties with Graves disease. CDR3 sequence: CASSGEGAVNQPQHF. The CDR3 nucleotides are TGTGCCAGCAGTGGGGAGGGGGCCGTCAATCAGCCCCAGCATTTT.